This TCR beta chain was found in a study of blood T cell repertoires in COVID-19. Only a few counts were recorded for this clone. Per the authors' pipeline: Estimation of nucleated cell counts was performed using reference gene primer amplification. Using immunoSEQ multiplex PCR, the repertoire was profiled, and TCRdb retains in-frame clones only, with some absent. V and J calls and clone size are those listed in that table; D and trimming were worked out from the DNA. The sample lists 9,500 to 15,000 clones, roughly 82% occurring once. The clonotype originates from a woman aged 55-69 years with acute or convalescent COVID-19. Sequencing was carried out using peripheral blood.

CDR3 DNA sequence: TGCAGCGTCCCAATGGACAGAAACACCGGGGAGCTGTTTTTT. Amino acids: CSVPMDRNTGELFF. The rearrangement joins TRBV29-1 to TRBJ2-2, with TRBD1 as a possible D gene (6 bases). From germline, CDR1 is SQVTM and CDR2 ANQGSEA. The CDR3 covers 14 residues. The V end was cut by 6 bases, the J end by 2 bases, with 13 bases between.